This T cell receptor (beta chain) was captured by sequencing in a study of blood T cell repertoires in COVID-19. Study at large: Nucleic acid was either cDNA or gDNA, and it came from T cells, B-cell-depleted T cells, or PBMCs.

This clone was picked up a small number of times. Methods used by the authors: The authors estimated nucleated cell counts from reference gene primer amplification. Only in-frame clones appear in the TCRdb table, and some are missing; sequencing was by immunoSEQ multiplex PCR. V and J calls and clone size are those listed in that table; D and trimming were worked out from the DNA. The table lists more than 150,000 clones, roughly 80% of them singletons, with over 9.5% in the top ten. The cohort comprised adults aged 18 to 89 years residing in under 30 US areas. This CDR3 has 19 residues. The rearrangement uses TRBV21-1 and TRBJ2-2; the D segment call TRBD1 is taken from the table without a DNA check. TRBV21-1 is tagged as a pseudogene. The sequencing sample was made of PBMCs or T cells enriched from blood (not recorded which). The source is a man in his forties who had recovered from COVID-19. The CDR3 sequence is CASRDKGVQGHANTGELFF. The CDR3 DNA follows: TGTGCCAGCCGCGATAAGGGGGTGCAGGGACATGCGAACACCGGGGAGCTGTTTTTT.